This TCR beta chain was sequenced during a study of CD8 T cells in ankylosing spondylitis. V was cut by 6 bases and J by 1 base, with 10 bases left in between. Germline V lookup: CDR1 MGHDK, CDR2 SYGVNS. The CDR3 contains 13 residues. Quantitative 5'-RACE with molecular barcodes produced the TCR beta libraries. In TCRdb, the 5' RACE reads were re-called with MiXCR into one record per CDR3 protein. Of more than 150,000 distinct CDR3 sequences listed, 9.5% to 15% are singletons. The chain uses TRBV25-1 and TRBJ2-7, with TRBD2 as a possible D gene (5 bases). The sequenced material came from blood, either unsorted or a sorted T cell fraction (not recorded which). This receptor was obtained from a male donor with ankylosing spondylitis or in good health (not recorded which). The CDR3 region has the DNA TGTGCCAGCAGAGGAGGCCTGTCCTACGAGCAGTACTTC. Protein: CASRGGLSYEQYF.